This T cell receptor beta chain was obtained from a study of blood T cell repertoires in COVID-19. Source study methods: For nucleated cells, counts were estimated from reference gene primer amplification. Measured with immunoSEQ multiplex PCR; TCRdb has only the in-frame clones, and not every one. V, J and clone size were drawn from that table, and D and trimming were deduced from the DNA. This table has some 320,000 clones, roughly 90% appearing once. The CDR3 sequence is 14 residues long. V was clipped by 8 bases and J by 1 base; unmatched bases: 7. Germline CDR1 MNHEY, CDR2 SVGAGI. Those enrolled, adults aged 18 to 89 years, came from around 24 US areas. Which cohort a participant joined came from the clinical history participants gave. Each recovered donor of Cohort 3 presented with two negative PCRs, clearance, or symptom resolution.

The chain recombines TRBV6-5 with TRBJ1-1; 7 bases are shared with TRBD1. The sequenced sample was PBMCs or T cells enriched from blood (not recorded which). The clonotype was recovered from a man aged 60 to 75 who had recovered from COVID-19. The CDR3 is CASANRGTNTEAFF. CDR3 sequence (DNA): TGTGCCAGCGCAAACAGGGGCACGAACACTGAAGCTTTCTTT.